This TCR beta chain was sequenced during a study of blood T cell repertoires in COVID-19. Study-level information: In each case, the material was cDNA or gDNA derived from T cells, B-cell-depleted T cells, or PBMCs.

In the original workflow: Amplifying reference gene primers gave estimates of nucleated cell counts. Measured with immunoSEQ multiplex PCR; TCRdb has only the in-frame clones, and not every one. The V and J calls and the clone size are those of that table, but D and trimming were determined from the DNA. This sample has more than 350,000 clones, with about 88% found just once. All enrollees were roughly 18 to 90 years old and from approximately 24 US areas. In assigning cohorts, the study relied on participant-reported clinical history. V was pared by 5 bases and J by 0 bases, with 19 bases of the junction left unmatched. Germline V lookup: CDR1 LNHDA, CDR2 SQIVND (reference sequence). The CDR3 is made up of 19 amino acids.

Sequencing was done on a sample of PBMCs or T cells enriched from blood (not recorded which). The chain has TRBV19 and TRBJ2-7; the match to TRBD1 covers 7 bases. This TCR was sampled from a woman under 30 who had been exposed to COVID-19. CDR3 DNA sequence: TGTGCCAGTAGTCACCGGATGCCCGAGACAGGGCGAAGCTCCTACGAGCAGTACTTC. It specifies CASSHRMPETGRSSYEQYF. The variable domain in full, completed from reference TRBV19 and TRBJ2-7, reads DGGITQSPKYLFRKEGQNVTLSCEQNLNHDAMYWYRQDPGQGLRLIYYSQIVNDFQKGDIAEGYSVSREKKESFPLTVTSAQKNPTAFYLCASSHRMPETGRSSYEQYFGPGTRLTVT.